The 15 T cell receptor beta chains presented below share a single source sample, sequenced in a study of blood T cell repertoires in COVID-19. Assay: immunoSEQ multiplex PCR; the TCRdb copy retains only in-frame clones and omits some. This sample has 350,000 to 500,000 clones, with nearly 90% found just once. The specimen was PBMCs or T cells enriched from blood (not recorded which). These TCRs come from a woman aged 18-29 years who had been exposed to COVID-19.

The chain couples TRBV5-1 to TRBJ2-2; possibly TRBD1 for D (6 bases). This CDR3 is built from 18 residues. The V gene lost 1 base and the J gene lost 3 bases, with 19 bases spanning the gap. Germline V gene data show CDR1 as SGHRS and CDR2 as YFSETQ. The CDR3 spells CASSLLRLGQLYTGELFF. CDR3 in DNA: TGCGCCAGCAGCTTGTTACGGCTCGGACAGCTTTACACCGGGGAGCTGTTTTTT.

This clone was seen just once. This chain links TRBV28 with TRBJ2-7, with TRBD1 identical over 7 bases. The V gene's germline CDR1 is MDHEN and CDR2 SYDVKM. V lost 8 bases to trimming and J lost 6 bases; unmatched junction nucleotides: 10. This CDR3 is built from 13 residues. CDR3 coding DNA: TGTGCCAGCTCGCCGGGACAGACTCTCGAGCAGTACTTC. Its protein is CASSPGQTLEQYF. Full variable domain (missing parts from reference TRBV28 and TRBJ2-7): DVKVTQSSRYLVKRTGEKVFLECVQDMDHENMFWYRQDPGLGLRLIYFSYDVKMKEKGDIPEGYSVSREKKERFSLILESASTNQTSMYLCASSPGQTLEQYFGPGTRLTVT.

This clone was detected once. The chain recombines TRBV15 with TRBJ1-5; maybe TRBD1 (5 bases). Trimming took off 0 bases at V and 2 bases at J, with 11 bases between the two ends. In germline, CDR1 is LNHNV, CDR2 YYDKDF (reference sequence). This CDR3 has 16 amino acids. The CDR3 DNA reads TGTGCCACCAGCAGAGATATAGGGGCAGGCAATCAGCCCCAGCATTTT. It codes for CATSRDIGAGNQPQHF.

CDR3 region: CASSLHPSTQYF. The CDR3 nucleotides are TGTGCCAGCAGCTTGCACCCCAGTACGCAGTATTTT. The chain carries TRBV5-6 and TRBJ2-3; D is ambiguous. Trimming left V 1 base short and J 8 bases short, with 8 bases between. Looked up from germline, CDR1 is SGHDT and CDR2 is YYEEEE. This CDR3 is built from 12 residues.

In DNA form, the CDR3 reads TGTGCCAGCAGTTACCGGGTTTCGGGAGAAAAACTGTTTTTT. This encodes CASSYRVSGEKLFF. The V call is TRBV25-1, the J call TRBJ1-4; D is undetermined. There are 14 residues in the CDR3. CDR1 is MGHDK and CDR2 is SYGVNS in the germline V gene. Trimming left V 5 bases short and J 8 bases short, with 15 bases between.

Remarks on this clone: The sample holds other DNA sequences that translate to the same CDR3. The rearrangement uses TRBV28 and TRBJ2-7; D may be TRBD2 (6 bases). Germline V lookup: CDR1 MDHEN, CDR2 SYDVKM. The CDR3 is 14 amino acids. Between the trimmed V and J ends, which lost 2 bases and 1 base, there was a span of 9 bases. The DNA for the CDR3 is TGTGCCAGCAGTTTAGGGCGGGATTCCTACGAGCAGTACTTC. It is translated as CASSLGRDSYEQYF. Full variable domain (outside the CDR3, taken from reference TRBV28 and TRBJ2-7): DVKVTQSSRYLVKRTGEKVFLECVQDMDHENMFWYRQDPGLGLRLIYFSYDVKMKEKGDIPEGYSVSREKKERFSLILESASTNQTSMYLCASSLGRDSYEQYFGPGTRLTVT.

CDR3 protein: CASSPPTGQGNEQYF. CDR3 sequence (DNA): TGTGCCAGCTCACCACCGACCGGACAGGGAAACGAGCAGTACTTC. The chain combines TRBV18 with TRBJ2-7; 8 bases fit TRBD1. Germline CDR1 is KGHSH and CDR2 is LQKENI. V dropped 0 bases and J dropped 5; count of bases not matched to a gene: 6. The CDR3 spans 15 residues.

The gene calls are TRBV7-2 and TRBJ1-1; D ambiguous. Trimming shortened V by 1 base and J by 1 base, and 16 bases separated the two germline ends. Germline CDR1 reads SGHTA; CDR2 reads FQGNSA. This CDR3 is 17 amino acids long. As DNA, the CDR3 is TGTGCCAGCAGCTTAGACGTTGGGCGGCGGGGGAACACTGAAGCTTTCTTT. It codes for CASSLDVGRRGNTEAFF.

This clone was detected only a few times. The chain links TRBV19 to TRBJ1-5, with a weak D call TRBD1 (5 bases). The CDR3 totals 13 residues. V was cut by 7 bases and J by 3 bases, with 10 bases left in between. Germline loops: CDR1 LNHDA, CDR2 SQIVND (reference sequence). The CDR3 sequence is CASTTAINQPQHF. The CDR3 DNA reads as TGTGCCAGTACGACAGCAATCAATCAGCCCCAGCATTTT.

The rearrangement links TRBV7-9 to TRBJ2-3; 10 nucleotides match TRBD2. J gave up 1 base and V 2 bases, and 3 bases lay outside the gene matches. The CDR3 has 16 amino acids. Germline loops: CDR1 SEHNR, CDR2 FQNEAQ (reference sequence). The CDR3 DNA reads TGTGCCAGCAGCTTAATCCTAGCGGGGGGCACAGATACGCAGTATTTT. Its translation is CASSLILAGGTDTQYF.

This clone was counted once. The chain employs TRBV7-2 and TRBJ2-3; 10 nucleotides line up with TRBD2. Germline-derived CDR1 and CDR2 are SGHTA and FQGNSA. Unmatched junction bases numbered 9, after V lost 5 bases and J lost 4 bases. The CDR3 runs 16 residues. The CDR3 DNA is TGTGCCAGCAGCCCACAGCTAGCGGGAGCGGCAGATACGCAGTATTTT. Translation: CASSPQLAGAADTQYF.

The chain couples TRBV9 to TRBJ1-5; no clear D. The germline CDR1 and CDR2 sequences are SGDLS and YYNGEE. Trimming removed 3 bases from V and 5 bases from J, with 12 bases in between. The CDR3 extends over 14 amino acids. The chain's CDR3 is CASSASPEYQPQHF. The CDR3 nucleotides are TGTGCCAGCAGCGCCTCTCCCGAGTATCAGCCCCAGCATTTT.

The V gene is TRBV28, the J gene TRBJ1-6; TRBD1 matches at 7 bases. The CDR3 runs 19 residues. J gave up 0 bases and V 6 bases, and 14 bases lay outside the gene matches. Germline CDR1 is MDHEN and CDR2 is SYDVKM. CDR3 in amino acids: CASRPRDSRALSYNSPLHF. CDR3 DNA sequence: TGTGCCAGCAGGCCCCGGGACAGCCGTGCCCTCTCCTATAATTCACCCCTCCACTTT.

The chain recombines TRBV25-1 with TRBJ2-3, with no clear D. The germline V and J ends were trimmed by 3 bases and 1 base, with 8 bases remaining between them. Per germline, CDR1 MGHDK and CDR2 SYGVNS. The length of the CDR3 is 14 residues. This chain's CDR3 is CASSEGRGTDTQYF. Written as DNA, the CDR3 is TGTGCCAGCAGTGAGGGTCGGGGCACAGATACGCAGTATTTT. The full variable domain, its missing parts supplied by reference TRBV25-1 and TRBJ2-3, is EADIYQTPRYLVIGTGKKITLECSQTMGHDKMYWYQQDPGMELHLIHYSYGVNSTEKGDLSSESTVSRIRTEHFPLTLESARPSHTSQYLCASSEGRGTDTQYFGPGTRLTVL.

This chain joins TRBV4-2 and TRBJ2-7; 10 bases fit TRBD2. The CDR3 runs 16 residues. The germline gives CDR1 LGHNA, CDR2 YNFKEQ. Losses at the gene ends were 1 base for V and 3 bases for J; bases not matched to a gene: 6. The CDR3 DNA is TGTGCCAGCAGCCAAGTAGCGGGAGGTGAAAGCTACGAGCAGTACTTC. As protein: CASSQVAGGESYEQYF.